The rows below give T cell receptor beta chains drawn from one sample of a study of T-cell reconstitution after alpha-beta-depleted transplantation in children. MiXCR, applied by TCRdb to the PCR reads, yields one record per CDR3 protein. The sample records 350,000 to 400,000 distinct CDR3 sequences, about an eighth being singletons. The sequencing used PBMCs, collected from the stem cell graft. The receptors originated from a human donor who donated a stem cell graft to a child with Fanconi anemia. The CDR3 runs from the conserved cysteine through the conserved F or W. D genes are given only for firm matches. Clone size is not always given. Where it is, it says once, few, many or a class for expanded clones.

D gene: .; V gene: TRBV6-5; clone size: .; J gene: TRBJ1-1; CDR3 DNA: TGTGCCAGCAGCCGAAGACCGAGCCCCATGAACACTGAAGCTTTCTTT; CDR3 protein: CASSRRPSPMNTEAFF
D gene: .; V gene: TRBV9; clone size: .; J gene: TRBJ1-1; CDR3 DNA: TGTGCCAGCAGCGTAGGGGGGCTAATGAACACTGAAGCTTTCTTT; CDR3 protein: CASSVGGLMNTEAFF
D gene: .; V gene: TRBV7-2; clone size: few; J gene: TRBJ2-2; CDR3 DNA: TGTGCCAGCAGCTTTGGTTCTGGCCCGACGAACACCGGGGAGCTGTTTTTT; CDR3 protein: CASSFGSGPTNTGELFF
D gene: .; V gene: TRBV7-9; clone size: few; J gene: TRBJ1-1; CDR3 DNA: TGTGCCAGCAGCTTAGCGCTGAAACCTGAAGCTTTCTTT; CDR3 protein: CASSLALKPEAFF
D gene: .; V gene: TRBV5-1; clone size: many; J gene: TRBJ1-1; CDR3 DNA: TGCGCCAGCAGCTTGGTCGTGCAGGGCGAAGCTTTCTTT; CDR3 protein: CASSLVVQGEAFF
D gene: .; V gene: TRBV12-5; clone size: .; J gene: TRBJ1-1; CDR3 DNA: TGTGCTAGTGGTTTGGTACTGGGAGGAACGCTGAACACTGAAGCTTTCTTT; CDR3 protein: CASGLVLGGTLNTEAFF
D gene: .; V gene: TRBV12-3/TRBV12-4; clone size: many; J gene: TRBJ1-1; CDR3 DNA: TGTGCCAGCAGCCTACGACAGGACACTGAAGCTTTCTTT; CDR3 protein: CASSLRQDTEAFF
D gene: .; V gene: TRBV3-1; clone size: .; J gene: TRBJ1-2; CDR3 DNA: TGTGCCAGCTCTGGGAACAGGGTGTTAAGCGGCTACACCTTC; CDR3 protein: CASSGNRVLSGYTF
D gene: .; V gene: TRBV7-6; clone size: .; J gene: TRBJ2-3; CDR3 DNA: TGTGCCAGCAGCTTAGGGGGATGGATGCAAGATACGCAGTATTTT; CDR3 protein: CASSLGGWMQDTQYF
D gene: .; V gene: TRBV20-1; clone size: .; J gene: TRBJ2-1; CDR3 DNA: TGCAGTCACCTCCCGGCCCGGGCGAGCTCCTACAATGAGCAGTTCTTC; CDR3 protein: CSHLPARASSYNEQFF
D gene: TRBD1; V gene: TRBV4-2; clone size: many; J gene: TRBJ1-3; CDR3 DNA: TGTGCCAGCAGTCGCACAGGGGAGGATGGAAACACCATATATTTT; CDR3 protein: CASSRTGEDGNTIYF
D gene: .; V gene: TRBV6-5; clone size: .; J gene: TRBJ1-5; CDR3 DNA: TGTGCCAGCAGTTCTGCTCGCGACAGACCTAGCAATCAGCCCCAGCATTTT; CDR3 protein: CASSSARDRPSNQPQHF
D gene: .; V gene: TRBV7-3; clone size: few; J gene: TRBJ2-6; CDR3 DNA: TGTGCCTCAACAGCTTCTGGGGCCAACGTCCTGACTTTC; CDR3 protein: CASTASGANVLTF
D gene: .; V gene: TRBV4-3; clone size: many; J gene: TRBJ1-2; CDR3 DNA: TGCGCCAGCAGCCAAGATGGGGATTATGGCTACACCTTC; CDR3 protein: CASSQDGDYGYTF
D gene: .; V gene: TRBV6-5; clone size: .; J gene: TRBJ1-4; CDR3 DNA: TGTGCCAGCAGTTACACCTACAGATCTGCAACTAATGAAAAACTGTTTTTT; CDR3 protein: CASSYTYRSATNEKLFF
D gene: TRBD1; V gene: TRBV4-2; clone size: few; J gene: TRBJ1-5; CDR3 DNA: TGTGCCAGCAGCCTATTAGGGACAGACCGCAATCAGCCCCAGCATTTT; CDR3 protein: CASSLLGTDRNQPQHF
D gene: TRBD2; V gene: TRBV11-2; clone size: few; J gene: TRBJ2-3; CDR3 DNA: TGTGCCAGCAGCTTAGGGCTAGCGGGGGTCACAGATACGCAGTATTTT; CDR3 protein: CASSLGLAGVTDTQYF
D gene: .; V gene: TRBV20-1; clone size: .; J gene: TRBJ2-5; CDR3 DNA: TGCAGTGCTAGGGGGGCCTTCCCAGAGACCCAGTACTTC; CDR3 protein: CSARGAFPETQYF
D gene: .; V gene: TRBV25-1; clone size: many; J gene: TRBJ1-1; CDR3 DNA: TGTGCCAGCAGAGGACCGACAGTACACGCTGAAGCTTTCTTT; CDR3 protein: CASRGPTVHAEAFF
D gene: .; V gene: TRBV5-1; clone size: .; J gene: TRBJ2-2; CDR3 DNA: TGCGCCAGCAGCTTGTCTAATCAAAGAGGGGAGCTGTTTTTT; CDR3 protein: CASSLSNQRGELFF
D gene: TRBD2; V gene: TRBV5-1; clone size: many; J gene: TRBJ2-3; CDR3 DNA: TGCGCCAGCAGCTCGGGACTAGCGGGGGGGCGAGGCACAGATACGCAGTATTTT; CDR3 protein: CASSSGLAGGRGTDTQYF
D gene: .; V gene: TRBV12-3/TRBV12-4; clone size: .; J gene: TRBJ1-1; CDR3 DNA: TGTGCCAGCAGTCAGCAAGATAGGGGGAGCACTGAAGCTTTCTTT; CDR3 protein: CASSQQDRGSTEAFF
D gene: .; V gene: TRBV12-3/TRBV12-4; clone size: many; J gene: TRBJ2-5; CDR3 DNA: TGTGCCAGCAGTCCCCCCTCAGGGTTCCAAGAGACCCAGTACTTC; CDR3 protein: CASSPPSGFQETQYF
D gene: .; V gene: TRBV19; clone size: many; J gene: TRBJ2-2; CDR3 DNA: TGTGCCAGTAGTTTAGGACGGTTGAACACCGGGGAGCTGTTTTTT; CDR3 protein: CASSLGRLNTGELFF
D gene: TRBD1; V gene: TRBV6-5; clone size: many; J gene: TRBJ2-7; CDR3 DNA: TGTGCCAGCAGTTACCGCGCAGGGGGTAGCGAGCAGTACTTC; CDR3 protein: CASSYRAGGSEQYF
D gene: .; V gene: TRBV4-2; clone size: few; J gene: TRBJ2-7; CDR3 DNA: TGTGCCAGCAGCCAAGATCCGACAGAGTCTTCCTACGAGCAGTACTTC; CDR3 protein: CASSQDPTESSYEQYF
D gene: TRBD1; V gene: TRBV7-6; clone size: few; J gene: TRBJ2-7; CDR3 DNA: TGTGCCAGCAGCGTGGGGACAGGGCAACTCTACGAGCAGTACTTC; CDR3 protein: CASSVGTGQLYEQYF
D gene: .; V gene: TRBV12-3/TRBV12-4; clone size: few; J gene: TRBJ1-1; CDR3 DNA: TGTGCCAGCAGTTGGCGCAGGGACACTGAAGCTTTCTTT; CDR3 protein: CASSWRRDTEAFF
D gene: .; V gene: TRBV4-2; clone size: few; J gene: TRBJ1-3; CDR3 DNA: TGTGCCAGCAGCCAAGATTCAGGCAGTTGGGCTGGAAACACCATATATTTT; CDR3 protein: CASSQDSGSWAGNTIYF
D gene: .; V gene: TRBV18; clone size: .; J gene: TRBJ1-4; CDR3 DNA: TGTGCCAGCTCACCCCTAGGGACGGGGGATAATGAAAAACTGTTTTTT; CDR3 protein: CASSPLGTGDNEKLFF
D gene: .; V gene: TRBV6-2/TRBV6-3; clone size: .; J gene: TRBJ2-2; CDR3 DNA: TGTGCCAGCATCGCTCTTCCGACAGGAAACACCGGGGAGCTGTTTTTT; CDR3 protein: CASIALPTGNTGELFF
D gene: .; V gene: TRBV9; clone size: many; J gene: TRBJ1-6; CDR3 DNA: TGTGCCAGCAGCGTAGGACCAGGGAGCTCCTATAATTCACCCCTCCACTTT; CDR3 protein: CASSVGPGSSYNSPLHF
D gene: .; V gene: TRBV20-1; clone size: few; J gene: TRBJ2-5; CDR3 DNA: TGCAGTGCTAGTAGGGGGGGCTCCCGCCAAGAGACCCAGTACTTC; CDR3 protein: CSASRGGSRQETQYF